The next 20 T cell receptor beta chains were all read from a single sample in a study of blood T cell repertoires in COVID-19. TCRdb keeps only in-frame clones here, not all; method: immunoSEQ multiplex PCR. The table lists around 170,000 clones, 80% to 90% of them singletons, with around 8.6% in the top ten. The sequenced material came from peripheral blood. These receptors all come from a man in his fifties with active or convalescent COVID-19.

The chain combines TRBV4-1 with TRBJ1-4; 11 nucleotides match TRBD1. Per the germline V gene, CDR1 is MGHRA and CDR2 is YSYEKL. The CDR3 length is 18 residues. J lost 1 base, V lost 4 bases, and 8 bases had no gene match. The CDR3 protein is CASSRGTGGLGTNEKLFF. In DNA, the CDR3 is TGCGCCAGCAGCCGAGGGACAGGGGGGTTGGGAACTAATGAAAAACTGTTTTTT.

Comment on this clone: The same CDR3 also results from other DNA sequences found in this sample. The genes are TRBV4-2 and TRBJ2-5, with TRBD2 matching over 10 bases. The CDR3 consists of 15 residues. The ends lost 3 bases at V and 1 base at J; junction bases unmatched: 2. Germline V gene data show CDR1 as LGHNA and CDR2 as YNFKEQ. The CDR3 sequence: CASSQERGGQETQYF. The DNA for the CDR3 is TGTGCCAGCAGCCAGGAGCGGGGGGGCCAAGAGACCCAGTACTTC.

The V and J genes are TRBV7-9 and TRBJ1-2; no reliable D call. Trimming left V 2 bases short and J 5 bases short, with 12 bases between. Germline V gene data show CDR1 as SEHNR and CDR2 as FQNEAQ (reference sequence). The CDR3 covers 14 residues. The CDR3 nucleotides are TGTGCCAGCAGCTTAATACAGATAGAATATGGCTACACCTTC. Translated, it gives CASSLIQIEYGYTF.

The V gene is TRBV7-9, the J gene TRBJ2-4; the D is unclear. Germline V CDR1 and CDR2: SEHNR, FQNEAQ (reference sequence). Trimming took off 5 bases at V and 8 bases at J, with 13 bases between the two ends. The CDR3 consists of 13 residues. This chain's CDR3 is CASSPRQWDIQYF. The DNA for the CDR3 is TGTGCCAGCAGCCCACGACAATGGGACATTCAGTACTTC.

The CDR3 reads CASSAGLAGTDTQYF. CDR3 DNA: TGTGCCAGCAGTGCTGGACTAGCGGGCACAGATACGCAGTATTTT. The chain uses TRBV7-3 and TRBJ2-3; 10 bases match TRBD2. V lost 6 bases to trimming and J lost 1 base; unmatched junction nucleotides: 4. From germline, CDR1 is SGHTA and CDR2 FQGTGA. The CDR3 length is 15 residues.

The rearrangement uses TRBV19 and TRBJ2-3, with 11 nucleotides matching TRBD2. Germline CDR1 is LNHDA and CDR2 is SQIVND (reference sequence). The CDR3 loop spans 15 amino acids. Germline trimming cut 10 bases from V and 2 bases from J; bases unmatched to any gene: 8. CDR3 residues: CATASGGFPTDTQYF. As DNA, the CDR3 is TGTGCCACTGCTAGCGGGGGGTTCCCCACAGATACGCAGTATTTT.

This clone was seen only once. The chain links TRBV27 to TRBJ1-5; maybe TRBD1 (6 bases). CDR3 size: 15 residues. Germline V gives CDR1 MNHEY, CDR2 SMNVEV (reference sequence). Trimming cost V 3 bases and J 2 bases, with 11 bases left between them. The CDR3 DNA reads TGTGCCAGCAGTTTCACCAGGGGAGGCAATCAGCCCCAGCATTTT. Translation gives CASSFTRGGNQPQHF.

This sequence joins TRBV5-1 and TRBJ2-5; 8 bases agree with TRBD2. The CDR3 runs 15 residues. Germline V CDR1 and CDR2: SGHRS, YFSETQ. V dropped 0 bases and J dropped 3; count of bases not matched to a gene: 4. The CDR3 region has the DNA TGCGCCAGCAGCTTGGGGCTAGCGGGCGAAGAGACCCAGTACTTC. It codes for CASSLGLAGEETQYF.

This clone has only one observation. V gene TRBV7-9 combines with J gene TRBJ1-2; no clear D. Germline V gene data show CDR1 as SEHNR and CDR2 as FQNEAQ (reference sequence). CDR3 size: 15 residues. The germline V and J ends were trimmed by 1 base and 7 bases, with 16 bases remaining between them. CDR3 DNA sequence: TGTGCCAGCAGCTTAGGAACAGAGGGTGGTCGTGGCTACACCTTC. Protein: CASSLGTEGGRGYTF.

This clone has only a few counts. V usage is TRBV19 and J usage is TRBJ1-5; no reliable D call. Germline V gives CDR1 LNHDA, CDR2 SQIVND (reference sequence). The V end was cut by 5 bases, the J end by 3 bases, with 8 bases between. This CDR3 is built from 13 residues. This CDR3 is CASSSGINQPQHF. CDR3 DNA: TGTGCCAGTAGTTCCGGGATCAATCAGCCCCAGCATTTT.

This rearrangement joins TRBV6-2 or TRBV6-3 to TRBJ2-7; no firm D call. Trimming stripped 5 bases from V and 2 bases from J, with 13 bases between. This CDR3 region has 14 residues. CDR1 and CDR2 from the germline V gene are MNHEY and SVGEGT. CDR3 coding DNA: TGTGCCAGCAGTGGCCGTGGGCTTACCTACGAGCAGTACTTC. Translated: CASSGRGLTYEQYF.

The CDR3 loop reads CASSLGPAGVRYGYTF. As DNA, the CDR3 is TGTGCCAGCAGCTTAGGGCCGGCGGGAGTCCGATATGGCTACACCTTC. V is TRBV7-2 and J is TRBJ1-2; no clear D. Germline V gene sequence: CDR1 SGHTA, CDR2 FQGNSA. V lost 1 base, J lost 5 bases, and 17 bases lay in between. The CDR3 consists of 16 residues.

The chain combines TRBV12-3 or TRBV12-4 with TRBJ1-5; 7 bases match TRBD1. This CDR3 is built from 13 residues. V was clipped by 6 bases and J by 6 bases; unmatched bases: 5. The chain's CDR3 is CASSLGQAQPQHF. CDR3 DNA: TGTGCCAGCAGCCTAGGACAGGCTCAGCCCCAGCATTTT.

This chain connects TRBV28 to TRBJ2-7; 12 bases map to TRBD2. The length of the CDR3 is 14 residues. Germline CDR1 is MDHEN and CDR2 is SYDVKM. V trimming: 6 bases; J trimming: 3 bases; junction bases outside the gene matches: 3. The CDR3 sequence: CASSRLAGVYEQYF. The CDR3 DNA reads TGTGCCAGCAGCCGACTAGCGGGAGTCTACGAGCAGTACTTC. The whole variable domain, filled in from reference TRBV28 and TRBJ2-7, reads DVKVTQSSRYLVKRTGEKVFLECVQDMDHENMFWYRQDPGLGLRLIYFSYDVKMKEKGDIPEGYSVSREKKERFSLILESASTNQTSMYLCASSRLAGVYEQYFGPGTRLTVT.

V gene TRBV19 combines with J gene TRBJ2-5; D is possibly TRBD2 (5 bases). Germline assignment: CDR1 LNHDA and CDR2 SQIVND (reference sequence). Trimming pared 6 bases from V and 2 bases from J, leaving 10 bases between. The CDR3 runs 13 residues. In DNA form, the CDR3 reads TGTGCCAGTAGACCGATAGCGCAAGAGACCCAGTACTTC. Its protein product is CASRPIAQETQYF.

The rearrangement links TRBV6-6 to TRBJ1-2; tentative D call: TRBD1 (6 bases). V was trimmed by 4 bases and J by 2 bases, leaving 11 bases between them. The germline CDR1 and CDR2 sequences are MNHNY and SVGAGI (reference sequence). The CDR3 length is 14 residues. The CDR3 bases are TGTGCCAGCAGTTTGAGGGGGGGAAACTATGGCTACACCTTC. Amino acids: CASSLRGGNYGYTF.

The V gene is TRBV6-5, the J gene TRBJ1-1; D may be TRBD1 (6 bases). V shed 5 bases and J shed 4 bases, with 11 bases lying between them. CDR3 size: 13 residues. CDR1 MNHEY and CDR2 SVGAGI come from the germline V gene. The DNA for the CDR3 is TGTGCCAGCAGTCTACAGGGTATCACTGAAGCTTTCTTT. Translating it yields CASSLQGITEAFF.

CDR3 protein: CASSRRVVVYGYTF. CDR3 nucleotide sequence: TGTGCCAGCAGCCGCAGGGTCGTGGTCTATGGCTACACCTTC. The J gene is TRBJ1-2, the V gene TRBV5-6, with D possibly being TRBD1 (5 bases). This CDR3 region has 14 residues. The germline V gene encodes CDR1 SGHDT and CDR2 YYEEEE. V shed 4 bases and J shed 4 bases, with 14 bases lying between them.

The chain employs TRBV25-1 and TRBJ2-7, with D hard to call. Trimming removed 3 bases from V and 6 bases from J, with 15 bases in between. The CDR3 loop spans 14 amino acids. Germline V CDR1 and CDR2: MGHDK, SYGVNS. The chain's CDR3 is CASSDLSFGSEQYF. The CDR3 region has the DNA TGTGCCAGCAGTGACCTTAGCTTCGGGTCCGAGCAGTACTTC.

This chain connects TRBV5-1 to TRBJ2-2, with D perhaps matching TRBD1 (5 bases). V lost 4 bases, J lost 11 bases, and 21 bases lay in between. CDR3 length equals 15 residues. Germline assignment: CDR1 SGHRS and CDR2 YFSETQ. The DNA of the CDR3 is TGCGCCAGCAGCCCCTCGACAGATAAGTGGGGAGAGCTGTTTTTT. Its protein is CASSPSTDKWGELFF.